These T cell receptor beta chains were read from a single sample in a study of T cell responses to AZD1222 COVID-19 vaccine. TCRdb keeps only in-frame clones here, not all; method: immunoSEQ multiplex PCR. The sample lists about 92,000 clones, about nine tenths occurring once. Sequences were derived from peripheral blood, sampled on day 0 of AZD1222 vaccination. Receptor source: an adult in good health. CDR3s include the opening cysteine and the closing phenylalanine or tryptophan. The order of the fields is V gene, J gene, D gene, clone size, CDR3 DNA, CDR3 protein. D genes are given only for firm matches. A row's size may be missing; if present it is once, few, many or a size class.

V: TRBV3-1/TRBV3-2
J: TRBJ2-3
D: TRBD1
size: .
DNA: TGTGCCAGCAGCCGGGACAGTCCCCATACGCAGTATTTT
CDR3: CASSRDSPHTQYF

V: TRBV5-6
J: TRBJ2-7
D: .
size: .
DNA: TGTGCCAGCAGCTTGGTCAGGGTGTACGAGCAGTACTTC
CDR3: CASSLVRVYEQYF

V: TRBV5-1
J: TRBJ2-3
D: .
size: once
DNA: TGCGCCAGCACCCCGGTGGGGGGGGGCGTCGCAGATACGCAGTATTTT
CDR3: CASTPVGGGVADTQYF

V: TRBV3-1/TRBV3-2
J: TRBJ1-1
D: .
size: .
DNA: TGTGCCAGCAGCCGCCTCCCGGAAGACACTGAAGCTTTCTTT
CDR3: CASSRLPEDTEAFF

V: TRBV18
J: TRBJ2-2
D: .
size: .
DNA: TGTGCCAGCTCACCAATAAGTACTGGGGAGCTGTTTTTT
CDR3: CASSPISTGELFF

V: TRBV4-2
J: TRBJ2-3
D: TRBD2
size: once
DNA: TGTGCCAGCAGCCCGGGGAAGCGGGAGGGGGCAGATACGCAGTATTTT
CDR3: CASSPGKREGADTQYF

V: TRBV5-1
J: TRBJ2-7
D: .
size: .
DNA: TGCGCCAGCAGCTTGGCCCCGGACTCCTACGAGCAGTACTTC
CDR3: CASSLAPDSYEQYF

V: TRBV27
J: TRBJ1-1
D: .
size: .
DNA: TGTGCCAGCAGGCCAACCCCCGACGTGCTGCGGGAGGGCACTGAAGCTTTCTTT
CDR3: CASRPTPDVLREGTEAFF

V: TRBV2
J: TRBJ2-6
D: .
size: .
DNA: TGTGCCAGCAGGGGGGGAGTAGGAGCTGGGGCCAACGTCCTGACTTTC
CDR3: CASRGGVGAGANVLTF

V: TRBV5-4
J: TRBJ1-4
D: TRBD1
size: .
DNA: TGTGCCAGCAGCTTGGGACAGGGGCGGGAAAAACTGTTTTTT
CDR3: CASSLGQGREKLFF

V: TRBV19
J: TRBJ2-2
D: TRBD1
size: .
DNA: TGTGCCAGTCGCGCGGTGACAGGGGTCAACACCGGGGAGCTGTTTTTT
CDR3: CASRAVTGVNTGELFF

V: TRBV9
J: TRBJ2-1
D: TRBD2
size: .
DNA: TGTGCCAGCAGCGTAGGACTAGCGGTCGTCGATGAGCAGTTCTTC
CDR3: CASSVGLAVVDEQFF

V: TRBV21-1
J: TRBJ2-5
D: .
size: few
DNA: TGTGCCAGCAGGAAAGAGGGGCGGTGGTACCAAGAGACCCAGTACTTC
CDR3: CASRKEGRWYQETQYF

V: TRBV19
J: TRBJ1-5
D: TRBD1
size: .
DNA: TGTGCCAGCCGGGACAGGGATCAGCCCCAGCATTTT
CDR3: CASRDRDQPQHF

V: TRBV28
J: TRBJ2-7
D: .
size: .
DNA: TGTGCCAGTTTCAAGGGACTCTCGAGCTCCTACGAGCAGTACTTC
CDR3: CASFKGLSSSYEQYF

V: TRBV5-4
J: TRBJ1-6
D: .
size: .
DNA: TGTGCCAGCAGCCCCCGTGCGGGATCCGCCTATAATTCACCCCTCCACTTT
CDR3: CASSPRAGSAYNSPLHF

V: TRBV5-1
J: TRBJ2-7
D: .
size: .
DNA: TGCGCCAGCAGCTCTGGAGATAGGTACGAGCAGTACTTC
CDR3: CASSSGDRYEQYF

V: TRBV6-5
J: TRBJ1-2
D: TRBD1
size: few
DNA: TGTGCCAGCAGTCCCGGCCGGGACAGAGACGGCTACACCTTC
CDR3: CASSPGRDRDGYTF

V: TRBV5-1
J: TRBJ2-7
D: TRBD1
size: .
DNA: TGCGCCAGCAGTTCAGGGGGTTTTTCCTACGAGCAGTACTTC
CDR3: CASSSGGFSYEQYF

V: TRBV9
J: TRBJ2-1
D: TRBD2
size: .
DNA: TGTGCCAGCAGCGTAGTTGTTAGCGGGAGCTTGAATGAGCAGTTCTTC
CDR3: CASSVVVSGSLNEQFF

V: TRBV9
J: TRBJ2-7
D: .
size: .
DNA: TGTGCCAGCAGCGCGGGACCGCTAGCTCCCTACGAGCAGTACTTC
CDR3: CASSAGPLAPYEQYF

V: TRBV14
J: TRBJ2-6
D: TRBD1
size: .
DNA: TGTGCCAGCAGCCAAGTGTATGCAGCTCGGGACAGGATAACCTCTGGGGCCAACGTCCTGACTTTC
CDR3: CASSQVYAARDRITSGANVLTF

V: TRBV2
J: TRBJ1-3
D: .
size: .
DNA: TGTGCCAGCTTCACAGGAACCTCTGGAAACACCATATATTTT
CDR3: CASFTGTSGNTIYF

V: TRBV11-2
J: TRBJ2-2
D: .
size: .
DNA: TGTGCCAGCAGCCCCGAACCCTTCTGGACCGGGGAGCTGTTTTTT
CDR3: CASSPEPFWTGELFF

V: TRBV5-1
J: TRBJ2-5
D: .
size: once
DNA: TGCGCCAGCAGCGGGGCAAACGCAGGGGAGACCCAGTACTTC
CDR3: CASSGANAGETQYF

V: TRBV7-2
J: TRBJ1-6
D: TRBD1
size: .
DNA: TGTGCCAGCAGCAGTGGACAGGGGAGTTCACCCCTCCACTTT
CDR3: CASSSGQGSSPLHF

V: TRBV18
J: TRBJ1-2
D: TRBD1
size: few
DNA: TGTGCCAGCTCACCCCAAGGACAGGGGGCTGGACCTAACTATGGCTACACCTTC
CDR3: CASSPQGQGAGPNYGYTF

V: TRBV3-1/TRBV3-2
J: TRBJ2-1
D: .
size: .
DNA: TGTGCCAGCAGCCAAGTTCAGGGGAATGAGCAGTTCTTC
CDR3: CASSQVQGNEQFF

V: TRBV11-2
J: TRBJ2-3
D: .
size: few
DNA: TGTGCCAGCAGCTTAGCGGCGGGGGCATCAGATACGCAGTATTTT
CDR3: CASSLAAGASDTQYF

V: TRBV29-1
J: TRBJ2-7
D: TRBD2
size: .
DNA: TGCAGCGTTGAAGGGGGGGGCTACGAGCAGTACTTC
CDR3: CSVEGGGYEQYF

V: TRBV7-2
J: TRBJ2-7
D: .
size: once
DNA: TGTGCCAACAGCTTAGCGGGACAGGGAATCTACGAGCAGTACTTC
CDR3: CANSLAGQGIYEQYF

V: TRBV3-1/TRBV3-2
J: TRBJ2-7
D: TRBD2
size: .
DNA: TGTGCCAGCAGCCAACATCCCTTAGCGGGGAACTACGAGCAGTACTTC
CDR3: CASSQHPLAGNYEQYF

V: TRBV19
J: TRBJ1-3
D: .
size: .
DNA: TGTGCCAGTAAAATTGGAAACACCATATATTTT
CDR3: CASKIGNTIYF

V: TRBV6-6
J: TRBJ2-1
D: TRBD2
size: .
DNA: TGTGCCAGCAGTCAGATCGGGACTAGAAACAATGAGCAGTTCTTC
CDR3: CASSQIGTRNNEQFF

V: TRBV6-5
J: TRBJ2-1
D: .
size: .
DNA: TGTGCCAGCAGTCTCTTCGGAGGGGGAAGGGAGCAGTTCTTC
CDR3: CASSLFGGGREQFF

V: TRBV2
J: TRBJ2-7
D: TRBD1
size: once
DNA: TGTGCCAGCTGTTTGGACAGGGACTACGAGCAGTACTTC
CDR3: CASCLDRDYEQYF

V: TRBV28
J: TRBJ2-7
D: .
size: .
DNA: TGTGCCAGCAGTTTCGCGGGGAACAAAAACTACGAGCAGTACTTC
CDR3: CASSFAGNKNYEQYF

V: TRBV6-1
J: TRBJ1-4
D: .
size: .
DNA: TGTGCCAGCAGTGAGAGAACAGAAGGTGAAAAACTGTTTTTT
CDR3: CASSERTEGEKLFF

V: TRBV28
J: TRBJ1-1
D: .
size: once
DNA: TGTGCCAGCAGTTGGGCCCCTCGACAGAACACTGAAGCTTTCTTT
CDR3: CASSWAPRQNTEAFF

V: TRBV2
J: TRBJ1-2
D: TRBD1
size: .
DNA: TGTGCCAGCAGTGACAGGGGGCTGAGGGGCTACACCTTC
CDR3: CASSDRGLRGYTF

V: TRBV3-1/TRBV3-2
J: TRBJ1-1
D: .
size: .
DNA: TGTGCCAGCAGCCCCTTGGGGCAGGCTCCTGAAGCTTTCTTT
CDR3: CASSPLGQAPEAFF

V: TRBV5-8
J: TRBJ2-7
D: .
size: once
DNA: TGTGCCAGCGGTCTTGGGGGGCCCATTTACGAGCAGTACTTC
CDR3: CASGLGGPIYEQYF